This record looks at one T cell receptor (beta chain) sequence and its context. What it binds is not known. Sequencing was performed with immunoSEQ multiplex PCR; in TCRdb, only in-frame clones are kept and a portion is missing. The sample holds approximately 92,000 clones; roughly 94% are singletons and the top ten take approximately 1.5%. This sample is drawn from a study of siplizumab effects on memory and regulatory T cells. Study-level results: A significant reduction in alloreactive sequences traceable to unstimulated CD4+ memory cells was produced by siplizumab.

The germline gives CDR1 SGDLS, CDR2 YYNGEE. CDR3 length equals 13 residues. Trimming removed 2 bases from V and 5 bases from J, with 7 bases in between. This TCR was recovered from a human donor in good health. The J gene is TRBJ2-2, the V gene TRBV9; no clear D gene. Material: non-Treg CD4+ T cells sorted from blood. The CDR3 reads CASSVSATGELFF. CDR3 DNA sequence: TGTGCCAGCAGCGTTTCTGCGACCGGGGAGCTGTTTTTT.